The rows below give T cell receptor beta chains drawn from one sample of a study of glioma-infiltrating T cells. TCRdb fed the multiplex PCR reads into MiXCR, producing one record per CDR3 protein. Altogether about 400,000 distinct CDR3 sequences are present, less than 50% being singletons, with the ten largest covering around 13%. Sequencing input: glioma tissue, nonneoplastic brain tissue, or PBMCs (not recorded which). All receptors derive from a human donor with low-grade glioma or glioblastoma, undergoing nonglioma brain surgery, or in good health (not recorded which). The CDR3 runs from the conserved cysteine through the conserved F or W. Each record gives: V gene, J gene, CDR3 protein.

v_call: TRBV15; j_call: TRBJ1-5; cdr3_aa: CATTQRGNQPQQF
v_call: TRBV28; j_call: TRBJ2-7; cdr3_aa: CASSSFLGQVLSYEQYF
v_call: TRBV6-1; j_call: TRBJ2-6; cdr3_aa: CASSEMISGANVLTF
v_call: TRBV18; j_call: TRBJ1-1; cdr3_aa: CATAGQSNTEAFF
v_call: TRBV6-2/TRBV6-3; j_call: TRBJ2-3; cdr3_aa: CASSHPTSGSGAQYF
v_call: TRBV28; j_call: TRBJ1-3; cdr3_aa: CASTPQVSGNTIYF
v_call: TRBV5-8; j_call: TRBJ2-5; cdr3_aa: CASSDLAGLIQETQYF
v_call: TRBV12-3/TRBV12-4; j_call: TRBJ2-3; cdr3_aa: CASSLDSRRDTQYF
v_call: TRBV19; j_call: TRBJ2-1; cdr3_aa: CASSIPGFAKFF
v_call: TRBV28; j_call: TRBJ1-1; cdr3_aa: CASSPPTTLGTEAFF
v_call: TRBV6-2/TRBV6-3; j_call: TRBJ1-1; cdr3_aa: CASGLPGARGEAFF
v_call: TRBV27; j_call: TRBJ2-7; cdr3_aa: CDSSFAGRIYEQYF
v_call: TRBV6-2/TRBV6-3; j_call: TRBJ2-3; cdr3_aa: CASSSRDTDTQYF
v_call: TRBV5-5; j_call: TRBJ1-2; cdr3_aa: CASSLTGSEVYGYTF
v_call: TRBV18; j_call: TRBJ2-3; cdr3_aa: CASSPGLAGGEDTQYF
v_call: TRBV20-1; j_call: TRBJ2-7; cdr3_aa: CSARDWGQSSYEQYF
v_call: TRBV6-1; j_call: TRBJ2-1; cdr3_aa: CASSEMGNYNEQFF
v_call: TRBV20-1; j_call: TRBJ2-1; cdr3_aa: CSARDLKRNPGHWNEQFF
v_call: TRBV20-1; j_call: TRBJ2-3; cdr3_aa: CSASEGGPVTDTQYF
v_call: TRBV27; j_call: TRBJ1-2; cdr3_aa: CASTKLGEIGYTF
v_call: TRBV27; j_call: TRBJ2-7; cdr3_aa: CASSRDRGLEQYF
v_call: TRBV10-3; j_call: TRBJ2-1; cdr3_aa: CAIPASGSSCNEQFF
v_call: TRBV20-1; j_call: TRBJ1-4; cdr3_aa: CSATPGTGSEKLFF
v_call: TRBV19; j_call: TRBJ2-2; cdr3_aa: CASSIGGGTGELFF
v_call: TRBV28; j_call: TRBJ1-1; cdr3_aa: CASSLRRLPGSFF
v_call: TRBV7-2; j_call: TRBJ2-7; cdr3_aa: CASSLGTPNLYEQYF
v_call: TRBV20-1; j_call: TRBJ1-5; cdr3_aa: CSAGSPGQGYNQPQHF
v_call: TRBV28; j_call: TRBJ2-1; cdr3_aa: CASSQAWGLAYNEQFF
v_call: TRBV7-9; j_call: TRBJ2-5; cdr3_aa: CASSLGVLDQYF
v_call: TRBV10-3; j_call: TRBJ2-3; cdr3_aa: CAISDAGGDTQYF
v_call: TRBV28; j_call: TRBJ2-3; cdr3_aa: CASSLRTGTDTQYF
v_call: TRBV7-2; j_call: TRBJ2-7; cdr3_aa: CASKAQYEQYF
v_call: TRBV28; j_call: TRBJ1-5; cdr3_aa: CASSLNRGRLHF
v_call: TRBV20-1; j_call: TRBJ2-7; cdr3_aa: CSARDQHLREQYF
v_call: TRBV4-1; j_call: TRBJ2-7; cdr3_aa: CASSRRLAGDGSYEQYF
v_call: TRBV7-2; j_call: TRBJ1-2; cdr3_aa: CASSFGAYGYTF
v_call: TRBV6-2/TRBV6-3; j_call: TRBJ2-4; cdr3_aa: CASSYSPGASAKNIQYF
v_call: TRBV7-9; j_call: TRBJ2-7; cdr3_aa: CASSLGGLGHYF
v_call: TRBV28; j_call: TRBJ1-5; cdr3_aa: CASSLGRGSRLNQPQHF
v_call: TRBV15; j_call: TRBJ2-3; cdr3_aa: CATSRDPGRAQYF
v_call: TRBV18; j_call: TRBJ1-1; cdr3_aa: CASSPQPIGTEAFF
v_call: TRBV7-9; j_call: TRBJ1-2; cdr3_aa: CASSLIGGRGTMGYTF
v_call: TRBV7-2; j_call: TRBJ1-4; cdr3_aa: CASSPHAGATNEKLFF
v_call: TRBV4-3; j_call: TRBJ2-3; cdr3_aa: CASSQEGGGTGLTDTQYF
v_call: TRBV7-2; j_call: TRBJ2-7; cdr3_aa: CASSLALGSGTAQYF
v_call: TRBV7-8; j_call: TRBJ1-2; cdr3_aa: CASMLPRGAYPYGYTF
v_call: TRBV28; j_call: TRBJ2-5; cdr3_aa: CASSLWSLVDREEETQYF
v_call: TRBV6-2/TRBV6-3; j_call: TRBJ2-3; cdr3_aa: CASSYLGLAEGSTDTQYF
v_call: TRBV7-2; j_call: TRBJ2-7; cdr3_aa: CAISLELAGAYEQYF
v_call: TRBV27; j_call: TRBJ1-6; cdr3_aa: CASSSSGAKGPILNSPLHF
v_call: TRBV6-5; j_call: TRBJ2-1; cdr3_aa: CASSYSWTGKNEQFF
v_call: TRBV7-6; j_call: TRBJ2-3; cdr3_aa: CASSLSGRGMDTQYF
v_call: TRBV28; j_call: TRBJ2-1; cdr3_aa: CASTLGDRGFNEQFF
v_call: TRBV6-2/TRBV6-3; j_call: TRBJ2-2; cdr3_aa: CASSPPDYLGTGELFF